This TCR beta chain was observed in a study of blood T cell repertoires in COVID-19. This clone was found a few times. Seattle's cohort entered during active infection and was followed longitudinally. The length of the CDR3 is 15 residues. V was pared by 5 bases and J by 5 bases, with 17 bases between. CDR1 is LNHDA, CDR2 SQIVND, per germline (reference sequence). How the authors handled the data: Researchers report that nucleated cell counts were estimated from reference gene primer amplification. Some clones are missing from TCRdb's copy, which holds only in-frame ones; the method was immunoSEQ multiplex PCR. The DNA was the basis for D and trimming; V, J and clone size are from that table. The table has around 260,000 clones, 85% to 90% seen once; the top ten hold roughly 5%.

The specimen was peripheral blood. The chain couples TRBV19 to TRBJ2-3, with D perhaps TRBD2 (6 bases). The clonotype was recovered from a woman in her sixties or seventies with COVID-19, enrolled during active disease. The chain's CDR3 is CASSSLGRDLDTQYF. The CDR3 nucleotides are TGTGCCAGTAGTTCACTGGGGCGGGATCTAGATACGCAGTATTTT.